This T cell receptor (beta chain) was identified during a study of cytomegalovirus exposure and HLA in healthy donors. Trimming cost V 3 bases and J 8 bases; bases outside gene matches: 19. The CDR3 length is 18 residues. Germline V lookup: CDR1 SGDLS, CDR2 YYNGEE. The primer mix had 60 Vbeta and 13 Jbeta primers. Method: immunoSEQ multiplex PCR; TCRdb's copy keeps in-frame clones and lacks some. The sample lists 150,000 to 200,000 clones, around 80% occurring once. V usage is TRBV9 and J usage is TRBJ2-1; TRBD2 matches 8 bases. This sequence originates from a woman aged 25 to 39 in good health and CMV-seropositive. Input material: PBMCs. The CDR3 nucleotides are TGTGCCAGCAGCGAGAGGGCGGTTCTAACGGGGGGGAGCGATGAGCAGTTCTTC. Encoded protein: CASSERAVLTGGSDEQFF.